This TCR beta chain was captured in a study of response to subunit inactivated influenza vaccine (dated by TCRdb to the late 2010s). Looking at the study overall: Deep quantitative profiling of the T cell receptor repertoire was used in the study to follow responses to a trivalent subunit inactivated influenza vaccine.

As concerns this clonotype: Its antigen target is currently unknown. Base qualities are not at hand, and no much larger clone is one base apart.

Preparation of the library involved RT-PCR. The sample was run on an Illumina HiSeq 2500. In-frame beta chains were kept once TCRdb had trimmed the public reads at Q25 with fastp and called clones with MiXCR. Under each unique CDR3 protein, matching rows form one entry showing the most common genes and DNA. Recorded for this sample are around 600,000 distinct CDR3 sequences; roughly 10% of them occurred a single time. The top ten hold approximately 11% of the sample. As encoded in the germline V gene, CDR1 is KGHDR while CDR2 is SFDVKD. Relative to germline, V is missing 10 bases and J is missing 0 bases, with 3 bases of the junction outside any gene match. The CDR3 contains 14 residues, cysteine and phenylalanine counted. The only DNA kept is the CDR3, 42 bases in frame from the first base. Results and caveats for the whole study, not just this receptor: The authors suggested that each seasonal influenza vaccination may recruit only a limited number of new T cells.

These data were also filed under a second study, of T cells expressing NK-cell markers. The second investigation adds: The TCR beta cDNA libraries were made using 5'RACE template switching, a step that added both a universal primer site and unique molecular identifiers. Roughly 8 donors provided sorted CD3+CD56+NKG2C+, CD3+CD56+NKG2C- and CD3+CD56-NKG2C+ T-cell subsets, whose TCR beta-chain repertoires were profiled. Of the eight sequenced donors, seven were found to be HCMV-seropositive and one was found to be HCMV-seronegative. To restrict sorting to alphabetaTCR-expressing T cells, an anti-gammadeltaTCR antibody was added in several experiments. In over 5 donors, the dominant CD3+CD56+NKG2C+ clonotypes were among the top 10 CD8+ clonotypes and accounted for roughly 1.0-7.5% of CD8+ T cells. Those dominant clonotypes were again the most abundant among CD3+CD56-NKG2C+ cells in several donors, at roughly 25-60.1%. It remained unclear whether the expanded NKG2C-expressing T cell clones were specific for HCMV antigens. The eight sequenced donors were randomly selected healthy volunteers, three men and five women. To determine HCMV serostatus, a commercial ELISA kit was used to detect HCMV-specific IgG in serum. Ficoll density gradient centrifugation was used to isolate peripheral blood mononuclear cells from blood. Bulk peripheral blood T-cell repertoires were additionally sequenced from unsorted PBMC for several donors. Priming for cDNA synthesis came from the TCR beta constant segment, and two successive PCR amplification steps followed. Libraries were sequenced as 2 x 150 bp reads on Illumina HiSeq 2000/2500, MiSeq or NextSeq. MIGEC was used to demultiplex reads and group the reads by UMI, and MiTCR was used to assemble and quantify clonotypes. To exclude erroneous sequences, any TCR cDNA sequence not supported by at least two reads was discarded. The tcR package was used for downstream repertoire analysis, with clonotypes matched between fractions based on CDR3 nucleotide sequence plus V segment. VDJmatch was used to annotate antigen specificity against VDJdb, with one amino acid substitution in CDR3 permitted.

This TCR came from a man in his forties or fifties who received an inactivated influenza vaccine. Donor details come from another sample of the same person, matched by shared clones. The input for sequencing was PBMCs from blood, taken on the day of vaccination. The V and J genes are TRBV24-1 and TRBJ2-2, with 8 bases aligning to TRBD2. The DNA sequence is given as TGTGCCACAAGCGGGGGCCCGAACACCGGGGAGCTGTTTTTT. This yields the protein CATSGGPNTGELFF.